This T cell receptor (beta chain) was identified in a study of tumor-infiltrating lymphocytes in primary liver carcinoma (TCRdb year 2017). Regarding the research as a whole: The five patients, three men and two women aged 30 to 69 years, had hepatocellular carcinoma (four) or combined HCC and intrahepatic cholangiocarcinoma (one). The five patients had tumors of stage T1-T3 N0M0, with maximum diameters ranging from about 4 to 11 cm. Roughly 3.5 to 7.5 million productive TCRbeta reads were obtained per sample, and no significant difference in read depth was found between tissue types. The study combined TCRbeta repertoire sequencing, expression microarrays and whole-exome sequencing across five regions of each liver tumor, with adjacent normal tissue and blood. TCRbeta repertoire sequencing covered 35 or so specimens from 5 patients: some 25 tumor regions, 5 adjacent noncancerous liver tissues and 5 peripheral blood samples. To link TCRbeta repertoire diversity with the local molecular phenotype, the roughly 27 tumor region samples were profiled using Agilent mRNA microarrays. Technical replicate repertoires showed high reproducibility, with mean shared-clone rates roughly 0.87 and correlation coefficients above 0.98. Results the study describes overall, beyond this receptor: Repertoire overlap was higher between tumor regions (mean around 36%) than tumor-adjacent (around 17%) or tumor-blood (14%) pairs, consistent with antigen-driven expansion. Only five or six patients were included in the study, and the authors note that the findings should be validated in a larger study. Just about 7.5-25% of top clones turned up in all five regions of a tumor, which suggests spatial heterogeneity among tumor-infiltrating T cells. Because the samples were bulk and unsorted, CD4+ and CD8+ T cell repertoires could not be compared. The top 250 clones made up a significantly larger repertoire fraction in tumors than in blood (p = 0.039). Because sequencing covered only the TCR beta chain and unpaired alpha chains were not captured, true repertoire diversity is likely underestimated.

The table lists this clonotype with a count of one. There is no known antigen for this receptor. Base qualities are not provided; no much larger clone lies one nucleotide away. One read provides weak support. Without any cell sorting, total RNA and DNA were extracted together from around 20-30 mg of bulk tissue using the AllPrep DNA/RNA mini kit. Between November 2015 and early 2016, 4 or 5 patients in China with histopathologically diagnosed primary liver carcinoma had their tumors surgically resected. At the time of sampling, the patients were treatment-naive and had chronic HBV infection. Five spatially separated regions were sampled from each tumor: the superior, inferior, left-lateral and right-lateral poles, plus the tumor centre. According to histology, viable tumor cells made up more than 75% of every tumor sample. Pieces of fresh tumor and adjacent tissue were cut in half, with one half kept in RNAlater at -80 degrees C and the other half sent for histology.

Starting from 500 to 600 ng total RNA, TCRbeta-specific cDNA was produced by reverse transcription with a constant-region primer and ProtoScript II reverse transcriptase. TCRbeta libraries were built with three nested multiplex PCR rounds, a slightly modified ARM-PCR procedure. The first two PCR rounds used multiplex TRBV1-TRBV30 forward primers with a Cbeta reverse primer, each for 10 cycles. Sample barcodes and Illumina adapters were added in a final 25-cycle PCR using Deep VentR polymerase. Before sequencing, amplicons of 200-500 bp were gel-purified using a QIAquick gel extraction kit. An Illumina HiSeq 2500 was used to sequence the TCRbeta amplicons, generating 250-bp paired-end reads. As for the authors' bioinformatics: Trimmomatic v0.33 was used to quality-trim the reads, and FLASH v1.2.11 was used to merge paired reads so that full CDR3 sequences could be recovered. MiGEC v1.2.1b assigned V, D and J germline segments to the rearranged TCRbeta sequences. VDJtools v1.0.0 computed clonotype statistics and Shannon-Wiener diversity indices. Except for diversity analysis, only each sample's 250 most abundant clonotypes were used in subsequent analyses to reduce sampling bias. TCRdb passed the public sequencing reads through fastp at Q25 and MiXCR, retaining productive beta sequences. CDR3 protein duplicates are merged, each entry listing the most common genes and DNA. TCRdb's processing, not the authors', yielded these V and J calls. This sample gives roughly 100,000 distinct CDR3 sequences in total; about four fifths of them show up just once. Under 25% of the sample goes to the ten largest clones.

V was cut back by 6 bases and J by 4 bases, leaving a gap of 17 bases between them. The CDR3 has 14 amino acids, counting the end cysteine and phenylalanine. Only the CDR3 portion is preserved as DNA: 42 bases, with reading frame beginning at the first base. CDR1 and CDR2, looked up from the germline V gene, are SGHDT and YYEEEE. The TCR was taken from a man aged 35-49 years with primary liver carcinoma and hepatitis B virus infection. This receptor chain uses TRBV5-6 and TRBJ2-7, with no confident D gene call. Input material: liver tumor tissue from sampling region 3. Read against the paper, the sample's cell subset or site label means: tumor region T3, left-lateral pole. The nucleotide sequence reads TGTGCCAGCAACTTATGGGGAAGCTCATACGAGCAGTACTTC. This gives the protein CASNLWGSSYEQYF.